This T cell receptor (beta chain) stems from a study of blood T cell repertoires in COVID-19 (dated by TCRdb to 2019 to 2021). Background for the entire study: Samples from collaborators originated in the United States, Italy and Spain and spanned both the acute and convalescent phases of COVID-19. The prospective study material was composed of cDNA or gDNA derived from T cells, B-cell-depleted T cells, or PBMCs. Subjects who had been exposed to COVID-19, were actively infected with it, or had recovered from it provided the deeply sampled blood TCRbeta repertoires that made up the dataset. The repertoires were released in a freely available public database meant as a resource for research on the immune response to SARS-CoV-2. Samples were obtained from the ongoing ImmuneRACE study (first 160 participants) and from 1,254 subjects provided by 6 global collaborators. Sample metadata almost always included a de-identified subject ID, COVID-19 status, age in years and sex. Where available, HLA class I and class II types were obtained from metadata supplied by the sample provider rather than from assay-based typing. Study-wide findings and limitations: Clinical and demographic metadata were provided uncurated, with the amount varying by source and participant.

Whole blood was collected in K2EDTA tubes by collaborating institutions according to the institutions' own protocols. For TCRbeta analysis, collaborators shipped samples as frozen whole blood, isolated PBMCs, or DNA extracted from either of those sample types. The V end loses 0 bases and the J end loses 5 bases, and a stretch of 11 bases separates them. From the cysteine up to the phenylalanine, the CDR3 has a length of 14 residues. Only CDR3 DNA is held: 42 bases, read in frame from base 1. The germline V gene gives CDR1 as SGDLS and CDR2 as YYNGEE. Of note for this clone: What antigen it recognizes has not been identified. Base qualities were left out, and no much larger clone turns up one base away.

TCRbeta CDR3 regions were amplified from genomic DNA using the immunoSEQ Assay, a bias-controlled multiplex PCR. Per the original workflow: The number of nucleated cells in each sample was estimated from the amplification of reference gene primers within the assay. To quantify the absolute abundance of each unique TCRbeta CDR3 rearrangement, sequence reads were collapsed and filtered. Productive Simpson clonality was computed per sample as the square root of Simpson's diversity index over productive rearrangements. This immuneACCESS table, as held by TCRdb, lists in-frame sequences with V and J called but not all clones. Of the missing ones, under half trace to an unresolved V gene in checked studies; the others have no known cause. Clone size and V and J calls were adopted from that table, with D and trimming inferred from the DNA. This sample gives tens of thousands of clones in total; approximately 86% of them show up just once. Jointly, the top ten make up over 15% of the sample.

Material: peripheral blood. Recombination joined TRBV9 with TRBJ2-5; matching of 5 bases hints at TRBD1 as the D gene. The TCR originated in a human donor in a cohort sampled during active COVID-19. CDR3 region: CASSVGGAAETQYF. The DNA reads as follows: TGTGCCAGCAGCGTAGGGGGCGCCGCGGAGACCCAGTACTTC.